This T cell receptor beta chain emerged from a study of cytomegalovirus exposure and HLA in healthy donors. About the study: Earlier work reported 117 million unique TCR beta sequences from some 170 million T cells. Among a few hundred genotyped donors, 65% to 90% fell in the Caucasian-associated ancestry cluster.

Germline V lookup: CDR1 SEHNR, CDR2 FQNEAQ (reference sequence). Between the trimmed V and J ends, which lost 6 bases and 3 bases, there was a span of 12 bases. The CDR3 has 14 residues. Primers: 60 Vbeta forward and 13 Jbeta reverse. Profiling relied on immunoSEQ multiplex PCR, and the TCRdb table lists in-frame clones only, not all of them. The table shows over 100,000 clones, with about 80% occurring only once. About this clone: What it recognizes is unknown.

Findings of the study overall: It is likely that the observed cluster of highly shared sequence variants was a sequencing artifact. Per published reports, the classifier diagnosed cytomegalovirus status with high specificity and sensitivity.

This TCR was sampled from a woman between 18 and 29 years old in good health and CMV-seropositive. The rearrangement uses TRBV7-9 and TRBJ2-4, with a weak D call TRBD1 (6 bases). Material: PBMCs. CDR3 coding DNA: TGTGCCAGCAGAGGGGGTGATGGCAAAAACATTCAGTACTTC. It specifies CASRGGDGKNIQYF. Using reference TRBV7-9 and TRBJ2-4 for the parts outside the CDR3, the full variable domain is DTGVSQNPRHKITKRGQNVTFRCDPISEHNRLYWYRQTLGQGPEFLTYFQNEAQLEKSRLLSDRFSAERPKGSFSTLEIQRTEQGDSAMYLCASRGGDGKNIQYFGAGTRLSVL.